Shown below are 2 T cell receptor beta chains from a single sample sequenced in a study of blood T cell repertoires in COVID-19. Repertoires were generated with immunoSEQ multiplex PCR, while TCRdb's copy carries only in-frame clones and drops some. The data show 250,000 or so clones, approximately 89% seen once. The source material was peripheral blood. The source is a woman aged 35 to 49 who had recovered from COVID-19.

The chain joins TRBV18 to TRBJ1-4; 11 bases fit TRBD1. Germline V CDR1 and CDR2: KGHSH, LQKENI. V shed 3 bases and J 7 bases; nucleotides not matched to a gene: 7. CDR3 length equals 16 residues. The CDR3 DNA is TGTGCCAGCTCACCGGACAGGGGGCTAATGGCTGAAAAACTGTTTTTT. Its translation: CASSPDRGLMAEKLFF.

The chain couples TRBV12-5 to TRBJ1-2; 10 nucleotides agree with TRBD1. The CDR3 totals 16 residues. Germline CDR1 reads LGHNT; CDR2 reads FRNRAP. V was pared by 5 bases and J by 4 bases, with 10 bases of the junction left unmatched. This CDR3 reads CASGPSGTGVFYGYTF. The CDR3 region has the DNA TGTGCTAGTGGTCCCTCCGGGACAGGGGTCTTCTATGGCTACACCTTC.